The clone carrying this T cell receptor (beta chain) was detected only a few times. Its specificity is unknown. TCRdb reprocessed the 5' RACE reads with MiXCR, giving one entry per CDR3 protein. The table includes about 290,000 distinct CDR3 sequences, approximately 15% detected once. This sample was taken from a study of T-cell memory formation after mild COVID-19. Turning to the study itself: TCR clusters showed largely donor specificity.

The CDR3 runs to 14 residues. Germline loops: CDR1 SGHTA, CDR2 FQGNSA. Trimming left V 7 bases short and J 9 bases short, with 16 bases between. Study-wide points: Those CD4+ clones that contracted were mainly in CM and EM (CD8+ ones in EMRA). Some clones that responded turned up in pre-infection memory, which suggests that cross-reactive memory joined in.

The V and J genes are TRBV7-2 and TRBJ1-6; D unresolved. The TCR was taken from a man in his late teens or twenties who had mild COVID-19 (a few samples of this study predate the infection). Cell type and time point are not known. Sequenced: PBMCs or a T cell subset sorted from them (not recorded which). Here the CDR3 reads CASTKLSEGSPLHF. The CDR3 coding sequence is TGTGCCAGCACAAAACTCTCAGAGGGTTCACCCCTCCACTTT.